This is a list of T cell receptor beta chains from one sample in a study of sequential checkpoint blockade in melanoma. Clones were read by immunoSEQ multiplex PCR, and TCRdb kept only the in-frame ones, dropping some. This sample has 10,000 or so clones, with less than 30% found just once. Material: tumor tissue (inferred from file names), obtained from a patient given nivolumab and ipilimumab in sequence. The receptors come from a human donor with melanoma. Each CDR3 is given with its conserved first and last residue. D genes are given only for firm matches. A row's size may be missing; if present it is once, few, many or a size class.

D gene | J gene | clone size | V gene | CDR3 DNA | CDR3 protein
TRBD1 | TRBJ2-1 | few | TRBV6-8 | TGTGCCATCATGAGGGGACAGGGCGACAATGAGCAGTTCTTC | CAIMRGQGDNEQFF
NA | TRBJ1-1 | NA | TRBV11-3 | TGTGCCAGCAGCTTAACAGGTGGGTCCACTGAAGCTTTCTTT | CASSLTGGSTEAFF
TRBD1 | TRBJ2-7 | NA | TRBV28 | TGTGCCAGCGACCCCTCGGGACAGGGAAGCGAGCAGTACTTC | CASDPSGQGSEQYF
NA | TRBJ2-1 | many | TRBV7-6 | TGTGCCAGCAGCTTAGGCCCGAGCTCCTACAATGAGCAGTTCTTC | CASSLGPSSYNEQFF
TRBD1 | TRBJ1-3 | NA | TRBV25-1 | TGTGCCAGCAGTGGACGAGTTGGGACAGTGGGAAACACCATATATTTT | CASSGRVGTVGNTIYF
TRBD1 | TRBJ2-2 | few | TRBV6-8 | TGTGCCAGCAGGCGGAGACAGGGTTTAACCGGGGAGCTGTTTTTT | CASRRRQGLTGELFF
TRBD1 | TRBJ1-2 | many | TRBV28 | TGTGCCAGCAGTTACATTACAGGGGGCATCTACACCTTC | CASSYITGGIYTF
NA | TRBJ2-1 | NA | TRBV19 | TGTGCCAGTAGTATGGTCGGGAGCTACAATGAGCAGTTCTTC | CASSMVGSYNEQFF
TRBD1 | TRBJ1-5 | many | TRBV6-8 | TGTGCCAGCAGTTTCCAGGGGGCCGGACAGCCCCAGCATTTT | CASSFQGAGQPQHF
NA | TRBJ1-2 | NA | TRBV2 | TGTGCCAGCCTTCCGACGGGCAGCTCCTTTTATGGCTACACCTTC | CASLPTGSSFYGYTF
TRBD2 | TRBJ2-7 | NA | TRBV19 | TGTGCCAGTAGTGCCCGGGGGAGCGGGGGGTCCTACGAGCAGTACTTC | CASSARGSGGSYEQYF
TRBD1 | TRBJ1-2 | medium-sized | TRBV6-8 | TGTGCCAGCAGTTACTCGGGGACAGGGACCTATGGCTACACCTTC | CASSYSGTGTYGYTF
TRBD1 | TRBJ2-7 | NA | TRBV19 | TGTGCCACCCTCGGACAGGGCAACGAGCAGTACTTC | CATLGQGNEQYF
TRBD1 | TRBJ1-2 | few | TRBV6-8 | TGTGCCAGCAGTCCCACAGGGGGCGGGATTGAGAACTATGGCTACACCTTC | CASSPTGGGIENYGYTF
NA | TRBJ1-2 | few | TRBV29-1 | TGCAGCGTTGGGGGGGGTGTGAGCTATGGCTACACCTTC | CSVGGGVSYGYTF
NA | TRBJ1-1 | few | TRBV5-1 | TGCGCCAGCAGCTTGCCCCCCGACAGTAATGAAGCTTTCTTT | CASSLPPDSNEAFF
TRBD2 | TRBJ2-1 | NA | TRBV5-1 | TGCGCCAGCAGCCCCATGCCGGGACTAGCTTTCGATGAGCAGTTCTTC | CASSPMPGLAFDEQFF